One and the same sample provided the 29 T cell receptor beta chains below, sequenced in a study of CD8+CD57+ T cells in acquired aplastic anemia. For CDR3 and TCR beta VDJ profiling, genomic DNA was the template used. TCRdb re-called the reads through MiXCR, storing one row per CDR3 protein. The sample contains just over 450,000 distinct CDR3 sequences, approximately 33% of which appear only once. Patients who underwent sequencing had shown CD8+CD57+ cell expansion by flow cytometry. Sequenced sample: sorted CD4+, CD8+, or CD8+CD57+ T cells (not recorded which) from PBMCs. The receptor source for this set is a human donor with aplastic anemia.

This clonotype was counted at least ten times. The chain joins TRBV15 to TRBJ2-6, with unresolved D. V dropped 0 bases and J dropped 2 bases, with 5 bases sitting between them. Germline CDR1 reads LNHNV; CDR2 reads YYDKDF (reference sequence). CDR3 length: 15 residues. CDR3 in amino acids: CATSRDLAGANVLTF. The CDR3 bases are TGTGCCACCAGCAGAGATTTAGCTGGGGCCAACGTCCTGACTTTC.

On this clonotype itself: At one end the junction does not follow the germline gene, possibly because of a read error. V gene TRBV5-6 combines with J gene TRBJ2-1, with TRBD1 matching 7 bases. Germline CDR1 SGHDT, CDR2 YYEEEE. This CDR3 has 14 residues. The CDR3 sequence is CASRFGQGDNEQFF. The CDR3 nucleotides read TGTGCCAGCCGCTTCGGTCAGGGGGACAATGAGCAGTTCTTC.

Comments on this clonotype: One junction end does not reproduce the germline sequence, and a read error may be involved. CDR3 loop: CASSQESWSSGNTIYF. CDR3 coding DNA: TGCGCCAGCAGCCAAGAAAGTTGGAGCTCTGGAAACACCATATATTTT. The chain couples TRBV12-3 or TRBV12-4 to TRBJ1-3; no clear D gene. The CDR3 runs 16 residues.

V and J are TRBV3-1 and TRBJ2-1; D remains ambiguous. Germline V gene lookup returns CDR1 LGHDT and CDR2 YNNKEL (reference sequence). The length of the CDR3 is 16 residues. V lost 0 bases and J 10 bases, leaving 19 bases between the germline ends. This CDR3 reads CASSQDPLGSSREQFF. CDR3 coding DNA: TGTGCCAGCAGCCAAGATCCCCTTGGATCGTCCCGCGAGCAGTTCTTC.

This chain joins TRBV15 and TRBJ1-2; possible D gene TRBD1, 5 bases. V shed 5 bases and J shed 4 bases, with 14 bases lying between them. CDR3 size: 14 residues. The germline V gene has CDR1 LNHNV and CDR2 YYDKDF (reference sequence). In DNA form, the CDR3 reads TGTGCCACCAGCCTCCGGGGACGTGGCTATGGCTACACCTTC. It translates to CATSLRGRGYGYTF.

This clonotype was seen at least ten times. The chain combines TRBV9 with TRBJ1-3, with TRBD1 as a possible D gene (5 bases). CDR1 and CDR2 from the germline V gene are SGDLS and YYNGEE. The CDR3 is 16 residues long. V was clipped by 1 base and J by 8 bases, with 19 bases between them. Here the CDR3 DNA reads TGTGCCAGCAGCGTAACCCGGGACCGAGATGCGGACACCATATATTTT. Protein: CASSVTRDRDADTIYF.

This clonotype was picked up many times. This chain links TRBV15 with TRBJ1-3; D remains unclear. The CDR3 is 15 amino acids. Germline values: CDR1 LNHNV, CDR2 YYDKDF (reference sequence). Trimming took 3 bases from V and 4 from J, leaving 13 bases between them. The CDR3 coding sequence is TGTGCCACCAGCAGGGACCTCGGGATAGGAAACACCATATATTTT. Translated, it gives CATSRDLGIGNTIYF.

The chain employs TRBV11-2 and TRBJ1-3; 7 bases line up with TRBD1. V dropped 4 bases and J dropped 11; count of bases not matched to a gene: 14. This CDR3 comprises 15 residues. Per germline, CDR1 SGHAT and CDR2 FQNNGV. CDR3 amino acids: CASSSRGGRGGPIYF. The CDR3 DNA reads as TGTGCCAGCAGCTCCCGAGGGGGCCGCGGAGGGCCCATATATTTT.

V and J are TRBV10-2 and TRBJ2-1; D gene ambiguous. The germline V gene encodes CDR1 WSHSY and CDR2 SAAADI. Trimming left V 2 bases short and J 3 bases short, with 2 bases between. This CDR3 contains 12 residues. This CDR3 is CASSEVYNEQFF. Written as DNA, the CDR3 is TGCGCCAGCAGTGAGGTCTACAATGAGCAGTTCTTC.

This sequence joins TRBV11-2 and TRBJ1-1; no definite D call. The germline V gene has CDR1 SGHAT and CDR2 FQNNGV. This CDR3 region has 13 residues. Deletions cut 7 bases from V and 1 base from J, with 10 bases between. The CDR3 here is CASTLHTNTEAFF. CDR3 in DNA: TGTGCCAGCACGCTTCACACGAACACTGAAGCTTTCTTT.

This clonotype has at least ten counts. This chain connects TRBV7-9 to TRBJ1-2; unclear D gene. The ends were cut back, 5 bases at V and 8 bases at J, with 18 bases in the middle. From germline, CDR1 is SEHNR and CDR2 FQNEAQ (reference sequence). CDR3 length equals 14 residues. Here the CDR3 DNA reads TGTGCCAGCAGCGCTCTCCTAGTTTCGCGGGGCTACACCTTC. Amino acid sequence: CASSALLVSRGYTF.

This clonotype came up many times. The chain has TRBV15 and TRBJ1-2, with D maybe TRBD1 (5 bases). V was trimmed by 5 bases and J by 7 bases, leaving 20 bases between them. In germline, CDR1 is LNHNV, CDR2 YYDKDF (reference sequence). CDR3 length equals 15 residues. The CDR3 sequence is CATSGRGRGFGGYTF. CDR3 coding DNA: TGTGCCACCAGCGGCCGGGGCCGTGGATTTGGTGGCTACACCTTC.

The chain carries TRBV18 and TRBJ1-2, with D possibly matching TRBD1 (5 bases). The CDR3 covers 13 residues. Germline loops: CDR1 KGHSH, CDR2 LQKENI. The V gene lost 4 bases and the J gene lost 5 bases, with 11 bases spanning the gap. CDR3 in amino acids: CASSQGTEYGYTF. DNA for the CDR3: TGTGCCAGCTCACAGGGGACGGAATATGGCTACACCTTC.

The gene calls are TRBV3-1 and TRBJ1-3, with D unresolved. Germline-derived CDR1 and CDR2 are LGHDT and YNNKEL (reference sequence). Trimming pared 1 base from V and 0 bases from J, leaving 16 bases between. The CDR3 has 18 residues. The CDR3 region is CASSQAVLGRNSGNTIYF. The CDR3 DNA follows: TGTGCCAGCAGCCAAGCCGTCTTAGGACGGAACTCTGGAAACACCATATATTTT.

This clonotype was detected ten times or more. This chain connects TRBV12-3 or TRBV12-4 to TRBJ2-7, with D possibly being TRBD1 (6 bases). Trimming took off 6 bases at V and 6 bases at J, with 15 bases between the two ends. The CDR3 is 13 amino acids. CDR3 DNA sequence: TGTGCCAGCAGCCTAACGGACAGTTCCGAGCAGTACTTC. Translating it yields CASSLTDSSEQYF.

This clonotype has only one observation. The rearrangement joins TRBV5-1 to TRBJ2-2; 7 bases are a match to TRBD2. With V trimmed by 0 bases and J by 3 bases, 2 bases remained unmatched. CDR1 SGHRS and CDR2 YFSETQ come from the germline V gene. The CDR3 has 15 residues. The CDR3 here is CASSLGGGDTGELFF. The CDR3 bases are TGCGCCAGCAGCTTGGGGGGGGGTGACACCGGGGAGCTGTTTTTT.

As to this clonotype: Since a much larger clone is just one base distant, this may be a read error. The V call is TRBV7-3, the J call TRBJ2-5; D uncertain. V was shortened by 0 bases and J by 5 bases, with 7 bases between the two germline ends. Germline V CDR1 and CDR2: SGHTA, FQGTGA. CDR3 size: 13 residues. The CDR3 DNA follows: TGTGCCAGCAGCTTAACGCCCCCGGAGACCCAGTACTTC. Protein: CASSLTPPETQYF.

This clonotype showed up just a few times. The chain joins TRBV9 to TRBJ2-2, with D unclear. The V end lost 0 bases, the J end lost 5 bases, and 14 bases lay between the germline ends. This CDR3 has 16 residues. From germline, CDR1 is SGDLS and CDR2 YYNGEE. The CDR3 loop reads CASSVALQRLTGELFF. DNA for the CDR3: TGTGCCAGCAGCGTAGCTCTTCAGAGACTGACCGGGGAGCTGTTTTTT.

In regard to this clonotype: A much larger clone sits a single nucleotide away, making a read error possible. CDR3 nucleotide sequence: TGTGCCAGCAGCCCAGGCAGGGCCAAACAGTACTTC. Protein: CASSPGRAKQYF. This chain links TRBV10-3 with TRBJ2-7, with D possibly TRBD1 on 5 matching bases. From germline, CDR1 is ENHRY and CDR2 SYGVKD. The CDR3 has 12 residues. The ends were cut back, 10 bases at V and 10 bases at J, with 20 bases in the middle.

This clonotype was observed many times. The chain recombines TRBV7-2 with TRBJ2-7; D remains unclear. CDR3 length equals 11 residues. V was cut by 5 bases and J by 5 bases, with 7 bases left in between. The germline gives CDR1 SGHTA, CDR2 FQGNSA. For the CDR3, the DNA is TGTGCCAGCAGCCTACGCCACGAGCAGTACTTC. It is translated as CASSLRHEQYF. Variable domain in full (rest from reference TRBV7-2 and TRBJ2-7): GAGVSQSPSNKVTEKGKDVELRCDPISGHTALYWYRQSLGQGLEFLIYFQGNSAPDKSGLPSDRFSAERTGGSVSTLTIQRTQQEDSAVYLCASSLRHEQYFGPGTRLTVT.

On this clonotype itself: The junction shows a germline mismatch at one end, possibly a read error. The chain recombines TRBV12-3 or TRBV12-4 with TRBJ1-2; D is possibly TRBD1 (6 bases). The CDR3 totals 14 residues. In nucleotides, the CDR3 is TGTGCCGGCAGTTTAGCACAGGGAGCGGCTGGCTACACCTTC. Translation: CAGSLAQGAAGYTF.

V usage is TRBV27 and J usage is TRBJ1-2, with TRBD1 as a possible D gene (6 bases). Trimming removed 8 bases at V and 4 bases at J, with 8 bases between. This CDR3 region has 11 residues. The germline gives CDR1 MNHEY, CDR2 SMNVEV (reference sequence). The CDR3 sequence is CASRGAYGYTF. For the CDR3, the DNA is TGTGCCAGCCGGGGGGCCTATGGCTACACCTTC.

This clonotype occurred a few times. V is TRBV7-2 and J is TRBJ2-2; TRBD2 is a possible D gene (5 bases). Germline CDR1 SGHTA, CDR2 FQGNSA. V was trimmed by 3 bases and J by 7 bases, leaving 15 bases between them. The CDR3 spans 15 residues. In nucleotides, the CDR3 is TGTGCCAGCAGCTTTCTAACGGGAATTAACGGGGAGCTGTTTTTT. This gives the protein CASSFLTGINGELFF.

This clonotype was seen repeatedly, ten times or more. This sequence joins TRBV24-1 and TRBJ2-3; TRBD2 matches at 8 bases. Per the germline V gene, CDR1 is KGHDR and CDR2 is SFDVKD. V was clipped by 1 base and J by 1 base; unmatched bases: 3. The CDR3 sequence is 16 residues long. CDR3 DNA: TGTGCCACCAGTGATTTCGGGCGGGAGGGCACAGATACGCAGTATTTT. Translating it yields CATSDFGREGTDTQYF.

Concerning this clonotype itself: The junction departs from germline at one end; a sequencing error may be responsible. The rearrangement links TRBV15 to TRBJ2-1; 7 nucleotides line up with TRBD2. CDR1 and CDR2 (germline): LNHNV, YYDKDF (reference sequence). The CDR3 contains 16 residues. The DNA of the CDR3 is TGTGCCAGCAGCACGAGAGCGGGATCCTCCTACAATGAGCAGTTCTTC. Protein sequence: CASSTRAGSSYNEQFF.

The genes are TRBV11-1 and TRBJ2-7; a possible D gene is TRBD2 (7 bases). Per the germline V gene, CDR1 is SGHAT and CDR2 is FQDESV (reference sequence). The V and J ends lost 4 bases and 5 bases respectively, with 21 bases between them. CDR3 length equals 16 residues. The CDR3 bases are TGTGCCAGCAGCTACCTAGGGGGGGCTAGCCGCGACGAGCAGTACTTC. Protein sequence: CASSYLGGASRDEQYF.

The chain is built from TRBV30 and TRBJ2-7; the D gene could be TRBD1 or TRBD2 (5 bases each). V was pared by 2 bases and J by 6 bases, with 17 bases between. Germline assignment: CDR1 GTSNPN and CDR2 SVGIG (reference sequence). The length of the CDR3 is 14 residues. The CDR3 loop reads CAWSLRGLVGEQYF. As DNA, the CDR3 is TGTGCCTGGAGTTTGAGGGGTTTAGTGGGCGAGCAGTACTTC. Filled out from reference TRBV30 and TRBJ2-7, the complete variable domain reads SQTIHQWPATLVQPVGSPLSLECTVEGTSNPNLYWYRQAAGRGLQLLFYSVGIGQISSEVPQNLSASRPQDRQFILSSKKLLLSDSGFYLCAWSLRGLVGEQYFGPGTRLTVT.

Many counts were recorded for this clonotype. The V and J genes are TRBV29-1 and TRBJ2-3; a possible D gene is TRBD1 (6 bases). This CDR3 comprises 15 residues. Germline V gene sequence: CDR1 SQVTM, CDR2 ANQGSEA. V gave up 7 bases and J gave up 1 base, with 18 bases separating them. In nucleotides, the CDR3 is TGCAGCGGCGCGGGCGTGTCAGGGGGCACAGATACGCAGTATTTT. Residues: CSGAGVSGGTDTQYF.

A few counts support this clonotype. The J gene is TRBJ1-3, the V gene TRBV6-5, with D possibly being TRBD1 (5 bases). The CDR3 has 14 amino acids. V lost 4 bases, J lost 4 bases, and 11 bases lay in between. Germline lookup yields CDR1 MNHEY and CDR2 SVGAGI. Here the CDR3 reads CASSWQGNGNTIYF. The CDR3 coding sequence is TGTGCCAGCAGTTGGCAGGGAAACGGAAACACCATATATTTT.